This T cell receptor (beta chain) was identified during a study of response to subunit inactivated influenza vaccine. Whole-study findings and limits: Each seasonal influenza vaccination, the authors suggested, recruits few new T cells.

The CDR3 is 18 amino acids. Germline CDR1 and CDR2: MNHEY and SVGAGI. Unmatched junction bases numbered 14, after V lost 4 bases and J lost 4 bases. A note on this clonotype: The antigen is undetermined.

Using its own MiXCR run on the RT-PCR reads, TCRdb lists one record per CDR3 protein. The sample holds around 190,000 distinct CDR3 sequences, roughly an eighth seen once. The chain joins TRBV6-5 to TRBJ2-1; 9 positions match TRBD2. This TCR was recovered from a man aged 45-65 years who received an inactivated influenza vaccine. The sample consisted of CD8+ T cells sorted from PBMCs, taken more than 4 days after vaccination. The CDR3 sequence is CASSFNPPLAGRYNEQFF. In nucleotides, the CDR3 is TGTGCCAGCAGTTTCAACCCCCCTCTAGCGGGAAGATACAATGAGCAGTTCTTC.